A single sample gave rise to the 12 T cell receptor beta chains below, sequenced in a study of T cell responses to AZD1222 COVID-19 vaccine. TCRdb keeps only in-frame clones here, not all; method: immunoSEQ multiplex PCR. The table lists about 98,000 clones, 88% of them singletons. Material: peripheral blood, obtained on day 0 of AZD1222 vaccination. Receptors originate from an adult in good health.

The rearrangement joins TRBV27 to TRBJ2-1; D remains unclear. V gave up 7 bases and J gave up 5 bases, with 6 bases separating them. Germline values: CDR1 MNHEY, CDR2 SMNVEV (reference sequence). The CDR3 is made up of 11 amino acids. CDR3 sequence (DNA): TGTGCCAGCATGTTTGACAATGAGCAGTTCTTC. Translated, it gives CASMFDNEQFF.

This clone has only a few counts. The V gene is TRBV2, the J gene TRBJ1-1; maybe TRBD1 (5 bases). Trimming left V 4 bases short and J 4 bases short, with 10 bases between. The CDR3 is 13 amino acids. CDR1 is SNHLY, CDR2 FYNNEI, per germline. CDR3 DNA: TGTGCCAGCAGTGGATGGGGGATCACTGAAGCTTTCTTT. Translation: CASSGWGITEAFF.

The rearrangement links TRBV29-1 to TRBJ2-5; D possibly corresponds to TRBD1 (5 bases). In germline, CDR1 is SQVTM, CDR2 ANQGSEA. Trimming pared 4 bases from V and 9 bases from J, leaving 21 bases between. The CDR3 has 14 residues. The DNA of the CDR3 is TGCAGCGTTGTACCCGACAGAGATCCAGGGTCCCAGTACTTC. Its translation: CSVVPDRDPGSQYF.

The V gene is TRBV19, the J gene TRBJ1-1; 7 bases align to TRBD1. The germline V gene encodes CDR1 LNHDA and CDR2 SQIVND (reference sequence). V lost 2 bases and J lost 4; bases outside the gene matches: 4. This CDR3 spans 14 amino acids. DNA for the CDR3: TGTGCCAGTAGTATACCACAGGGGTCCACTGAAGCTTTCTTT. It is translated as CASSIPQGSTEAFF.

The J gene is TRBJ1-2, the V gene TRBV4-3; 8 positions match TRBD1. This CDR3 comprises 16 residues. Germline assignment: CDR1 LGHNA and CDR2 YSLEER. V shed 0 bases and J 4 bases; nucleotides not matched to a gene: 7. The CDR3 protein is CASSQDWAGGPYGYTF. In nucleotides, the CDR3 is TGCGCCAGCAGCCAAGATTGGGCAGGGGGCCCCTATGGCTACACCTTC.

This sequence joins TRBV27 and TRBJ1-1, with D possibly matching TRBD1 (5 bases). Deletions cut 2 bases from V and 0 bases from J, with 16 bases between. Germline V gene data show CDR1 as MNHEY and CDR2 as SMNVEV (reference sequence). This CDR3 comprises 17 residues. The CDR3 sequence: CASSLKLGGTLNTEAFF. The CDR3 DNA is TGTGCCAGCAGTTTAAAGCTCGGGGGAACCTTGAACACTGAAGCTTTCTTT.

The chain couples TRBV6-1 to TRBJ2-7; possible D gene TRBD1, 6 bases. The V gene lost 5 bases and the J gene lost 5 bases, with 10 bases spanning the gap. The CDR3 totals 12 residues. The germline V gene encodes CDR1 MNHNS and CDR2 SASEGT. As DNA, the CDR3 is TGTGCCAGCAGTCCACAGGGTAACGAGCAGTACTTC. It encodes CASSPQGNEQYF.

The chain uses TRBV28 and TRBJ2-3, with D possibly TRBD2 on 5 matching bases. CDR3 length: 17 residues. CDR1 MDHEN and CDR2 SYDVKM come from the germline V gene. V was cut by 2 bases and J by 0 bases, with 15 bases left in between. CDR3 sequence (DNA): TGTGCCAGCAGTTTACTCGGAGGTGGATCTAGCACAGATACGCAGTATTTT. This sequence encodes CASSLLGGGSSTDTQYF. The full variable domain, rest sourced from reference TRBV28 and TRBJ2-3, is DVKVTQSSRYLVKRTGEKVFLECVQDMDHENMFWYRQDPGLGLRLIYFSYDVKMKEKGDIPEGYSVSREKKERFSLILESASTNQTSMYLCASSLLGGGSSTDTQYFGPGTRLTVL.

This clone came up once. The rearrangement uses TRBV28 and TRBJ1-1, with 7 bases that match TRBD1. There are 15 residues in the CDR3. After removal of 6 bases from V and 0 bases from J, the junction contained 7 bases not matched to a gene. CDR1 is MDHEN and CDR2 is SYDVKM in the germline V gene. The CDR3 reads CASSTSGGLNTEAFF. The CDR3, as DNA: TGTGCCAGCAGCACTTCAGGGGGGTTGAACACTGAAGCTTTCTTT.

The chain links TRBV24-1 to TRBJ2-1; 8 bases agree with TRBD2. The CDR3 length is 17 residues. V dropped 3 bases and J dropped 6; count of bases not matched to a gene: 12. CDR1 is KGHDR and CDR2 is SFDVKD in the germline V gene. CDR3 coding DNA: TGTGCCACCAGTGATCACCCTCAAGCGGGAGAGGTCAATGAGCAGTTCTTC. Translating it yields CATSDHPQAGEVNEQFF.

The genes are TRBV6-6 and TRBJ1-1; D uncertain. Per germline, CDR1 MNHNY and CDR2 SVGAGI (reference sequence). Deletions cut 5 bases from V and 0 bases from J, with 13 bases between. The CDR3 has 15 residues. CDR3: CASSPRDLMNTEAFF. In DNA form, the CDR3 reads TGTGCCAGCAGTCCTCGGGATCTCATGAACACTGAAGCTTTCTTT.

The CDR3 loop is CATSDQGIGYTF. In DNA form, the CDR3 reads TGTGCCACCAGTGATCAGGGTATTGGCTACACCTTC. V gene TRBV24-1 combines with J gene TRBJ1-2; D possibly corresponds to TRBD1 (5 bases). V dropped 3 bases and J dropped 7 bases, with 8 bases sitting between them. Germline V gene lookup returns CDR1 KGHDR and CDR2 SFDVKD. This CDR3 is 12 amino acids long.